This T cell receptor beta chain was recorded in a study of blood T cell repertoires in COVID-19. Study overall: The study drew acute and convalescent COVID-19 samples from the United States, Italy and Spain.

Losses at the gene ends were 2 bases for V and 7 bases for J; bases not matched to a gene: 8. This CDR3 has 15 amino acids. Germline V gene lookup returns CDR1 MGHDK and CDR2 SYGVNS. In the original analysis: For nucleated cells, counts were estimated from reference gene primer amplification. Using immunoSEQ multiplex PCR, the repertoire was profiled, and TCRdb retains in-frame clones only, with some absent. That table gives V, J and clone size, and the DNA gave D and trimming. Of 140,000 to 150,000 clones in the sample, about nine tenths were seen once. This clone was recorded only once. Source material: peripheral blood. The sequence was collected from a woman aged 50 to 65 with acute or convalescent COVID-19. This rearrangement joins TRBV25-1 to TRBJ1-1; 9 nucleotides align to TRBD1. The CDR3 here is CASSEPTGGKVEAFF. The CDR3 DNA sequence: TGTGCCAGCAGTGAACCTACAGGGGGCAAGGTTGAAGCTTTCTTT.